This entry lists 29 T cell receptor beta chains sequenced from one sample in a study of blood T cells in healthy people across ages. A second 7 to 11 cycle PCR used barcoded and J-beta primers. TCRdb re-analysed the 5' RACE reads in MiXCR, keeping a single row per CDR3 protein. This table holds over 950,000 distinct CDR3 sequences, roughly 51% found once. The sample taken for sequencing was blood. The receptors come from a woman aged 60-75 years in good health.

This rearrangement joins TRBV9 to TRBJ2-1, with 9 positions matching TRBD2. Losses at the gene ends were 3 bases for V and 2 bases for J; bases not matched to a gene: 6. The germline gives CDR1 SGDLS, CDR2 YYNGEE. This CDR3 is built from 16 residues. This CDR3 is CASSARGRGAYNEQFF. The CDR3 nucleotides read TGTGCCAGCAGCGCCCGCGGGAGGGGAGCCTACAATGAGCAGTTCTTC.

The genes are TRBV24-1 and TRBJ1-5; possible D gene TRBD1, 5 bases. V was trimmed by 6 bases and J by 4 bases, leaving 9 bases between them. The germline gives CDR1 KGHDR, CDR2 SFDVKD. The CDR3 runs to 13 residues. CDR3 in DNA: TGTGCCACCAGTTGGGGGGGAAATCAGCCCCAGCATTTT. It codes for CATSWGGNQPQHF.

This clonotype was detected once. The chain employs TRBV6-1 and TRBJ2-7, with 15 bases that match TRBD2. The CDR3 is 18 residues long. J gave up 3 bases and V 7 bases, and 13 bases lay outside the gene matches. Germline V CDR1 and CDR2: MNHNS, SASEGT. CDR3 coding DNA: TGTGCCAGCAAGGAATGGGGGACTAGCGGGAGGAGGGGCTACGAGCAGTACTTC. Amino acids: CASKEWGTSGRRGYEQYF.

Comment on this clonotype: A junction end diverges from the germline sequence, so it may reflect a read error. The chain's CDR3 is CASSLRGNELFF. The DNA of the CDR3 is TGTGCCAGCAGCCTCAGGGGAAATGAGCTGTTCTTC. The chain recombines TRBV5-6 with TRBJ2-1; possible D gene TRBD1, 6 bases. This CDR3 has 12 residues. Germline lookup yields CDR1 SGHDT and CDR2 YYEEEE.

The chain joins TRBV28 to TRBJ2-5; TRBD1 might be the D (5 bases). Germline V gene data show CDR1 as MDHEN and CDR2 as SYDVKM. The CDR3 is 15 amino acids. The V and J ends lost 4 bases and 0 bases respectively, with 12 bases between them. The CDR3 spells CASSSDITYQETQYF. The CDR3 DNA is TGTGCCAGCAGTTCGGACATAACCTACCAAGAGACCCAGTACTTC.

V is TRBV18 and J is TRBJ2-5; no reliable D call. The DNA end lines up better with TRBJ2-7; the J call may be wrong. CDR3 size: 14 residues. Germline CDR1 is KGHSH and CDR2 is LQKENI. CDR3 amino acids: CASSPQGSSGEQYF. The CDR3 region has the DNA TGTGCCAGCTCACCACAAGGATCTTCGGGCGAGCAGTACTTC.

CDR3 residues: CASSPARDTTEAFF. The CDR3 coding sequence is TGTGCCAGCTCACCAGCCCGGGATACCACTGAAGCTTTCTTT. The chain couples TRBV18 to TRBJ1-1, with D unresolved. This CDR3 region has 14 residues. V gave up 2 bases and J gave up 4 bases, with 11 bases separating them. Germline loops: CDR1 KGHSH, CDR2 LQKENI. Variable domain in full (rest from reference TRBV18 and TRBJ1-1): NAGVMQNPRHLVRRRGQEARLRCSPMKGHSHVYWYRQLPEEGLKFMVYLQKENIIDESGMPKERFSAEFPKEGPSILRIQQVVRGDSAAYFCASSPARDTTEAFFGQGTRLTVV.

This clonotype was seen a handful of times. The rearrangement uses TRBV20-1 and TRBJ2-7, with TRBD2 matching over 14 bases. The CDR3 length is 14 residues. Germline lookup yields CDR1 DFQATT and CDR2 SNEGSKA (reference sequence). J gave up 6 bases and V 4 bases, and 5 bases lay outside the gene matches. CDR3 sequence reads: CSAKGGLAGAEQYF. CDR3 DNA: TGCAGTGCTAAAGGGGGACTAGCGGGAGCCGAGCAGTACTTC.

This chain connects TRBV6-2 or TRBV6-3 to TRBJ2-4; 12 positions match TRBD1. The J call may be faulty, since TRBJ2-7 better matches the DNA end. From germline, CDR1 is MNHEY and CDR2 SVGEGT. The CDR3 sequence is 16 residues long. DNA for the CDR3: TGTGCCAGCAGGTCCACTGGGGACAGGGGGCGCGACGAGCAGTACTTC. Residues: CASRSTGDRGRDEQYF.

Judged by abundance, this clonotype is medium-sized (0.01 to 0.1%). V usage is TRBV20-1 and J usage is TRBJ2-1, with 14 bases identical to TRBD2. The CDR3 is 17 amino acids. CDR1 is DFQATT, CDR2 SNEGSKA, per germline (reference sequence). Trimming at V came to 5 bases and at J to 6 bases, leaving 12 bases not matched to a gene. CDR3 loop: CSAFIPPGLAGVNEQFF. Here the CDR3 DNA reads TGCAGTGCTTTTATTCCACCGGGACTAGCGGGGGTCAATGAGCAGTTCTTC.

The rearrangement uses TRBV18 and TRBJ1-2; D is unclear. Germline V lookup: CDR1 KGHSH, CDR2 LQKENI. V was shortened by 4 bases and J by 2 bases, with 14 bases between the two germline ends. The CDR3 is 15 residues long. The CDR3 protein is CASSHSPVGNYGYTF. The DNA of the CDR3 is TGTGCCAGCTCACATTCTCCGGTTGGGAACTATGGCTACACCTTC. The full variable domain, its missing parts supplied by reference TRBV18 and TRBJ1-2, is NAGVMQNPRHLVRRRGQEARLRCSPMKGHSHVYWYRQLPEEGLKFMVYLQKENIIDESGMPKERFSAEFPKEGPSILRIQQVVRGDSAAYFCASSHSPVGNYGYTFGSGTRLTVV.

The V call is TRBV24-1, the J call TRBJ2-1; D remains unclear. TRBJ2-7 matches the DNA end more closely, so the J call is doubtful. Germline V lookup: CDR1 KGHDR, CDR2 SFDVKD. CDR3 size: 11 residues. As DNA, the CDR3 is TGTGCCACGGAGCAAGGCTACGAGCAGTACTTC. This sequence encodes CATEQGYEQYF.

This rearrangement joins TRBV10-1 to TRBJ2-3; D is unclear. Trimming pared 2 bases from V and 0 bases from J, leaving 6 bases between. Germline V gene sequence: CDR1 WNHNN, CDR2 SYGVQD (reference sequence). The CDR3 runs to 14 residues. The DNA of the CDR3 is TGCGCCAGCAGTGAGACCCGGAGCACAGATACGCAGTATTTT. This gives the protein CASSETRSTDTQYF.

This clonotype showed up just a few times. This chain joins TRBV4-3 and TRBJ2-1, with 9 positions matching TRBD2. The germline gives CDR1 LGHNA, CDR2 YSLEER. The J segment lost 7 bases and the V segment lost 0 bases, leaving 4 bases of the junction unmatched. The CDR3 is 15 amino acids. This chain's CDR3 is CASSQEPGLANEQFF. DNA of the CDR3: TGCGCCAGCAGCCAAGAGCCGGGACTAGCAAATGAGCAGTTCTTC.

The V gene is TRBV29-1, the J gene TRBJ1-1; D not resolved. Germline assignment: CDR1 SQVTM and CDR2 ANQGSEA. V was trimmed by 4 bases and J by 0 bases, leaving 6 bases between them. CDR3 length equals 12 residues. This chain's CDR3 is CSVVPLNTEAFF. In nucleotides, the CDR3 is TGCAGCGTTGTACCGCTGAACACTGAAGCTTTCTTT.

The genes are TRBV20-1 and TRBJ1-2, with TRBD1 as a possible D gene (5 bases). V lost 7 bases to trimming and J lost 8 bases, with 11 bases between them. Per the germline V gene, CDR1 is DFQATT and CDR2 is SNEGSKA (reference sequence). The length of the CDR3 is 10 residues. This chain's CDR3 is CSVGGSGYTF. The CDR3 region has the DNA TGCAGTGTGGGGGGGAGCGGCTACACCTTC.

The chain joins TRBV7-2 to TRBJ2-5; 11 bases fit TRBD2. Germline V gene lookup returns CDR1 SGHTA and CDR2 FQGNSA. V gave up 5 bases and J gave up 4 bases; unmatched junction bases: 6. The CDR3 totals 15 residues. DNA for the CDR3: TGTGCCAGCAGCCATAGACTAGCGGGACTAGAGACCCAGTACTTC. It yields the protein CASSHRLAGLETQYF.

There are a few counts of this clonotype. The CDR3: CSVEDRYNEQYF. For the CDR3, the DNA is TGCAGCGTTGAAGATCGTTACAATGAGCAGTACTTC. V is TRBV29-1 and J is TRBJ2-7; D call uncertain. V dropped 0 bases and J dropped 7 bases, with 10 bases sitting between them. The CDR3 spans 12 residues. Germline loops: CDR1 SQVTM, CDR2 ANQGSEA.

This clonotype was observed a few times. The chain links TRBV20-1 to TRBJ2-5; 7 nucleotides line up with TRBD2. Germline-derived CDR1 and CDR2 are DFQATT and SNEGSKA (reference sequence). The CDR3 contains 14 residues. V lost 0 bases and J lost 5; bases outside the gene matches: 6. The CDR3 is CSARESSGIETQYF. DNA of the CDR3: TGCAGTGCTAGAGAATCGAGCGGGATTGAGACCCAGTACTTC.

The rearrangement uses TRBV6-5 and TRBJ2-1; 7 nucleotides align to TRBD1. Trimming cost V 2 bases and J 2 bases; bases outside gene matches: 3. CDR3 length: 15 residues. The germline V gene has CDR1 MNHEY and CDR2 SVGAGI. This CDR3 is CASSYTRGTYNEQFF. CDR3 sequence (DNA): TGTGCCAGCAGTTACACCAGGGGGACCTACAATGAGCAGTTCTTC.

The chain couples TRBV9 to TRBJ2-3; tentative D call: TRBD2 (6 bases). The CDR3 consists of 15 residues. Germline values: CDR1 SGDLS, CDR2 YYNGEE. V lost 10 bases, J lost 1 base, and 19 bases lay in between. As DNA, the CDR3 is TGTGCCGACAGCGTAGGCGGAGGGGGCACAGATACGCAGTATTTT. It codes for CADSVGGGGTDTQYF. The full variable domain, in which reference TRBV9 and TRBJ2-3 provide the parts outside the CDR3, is DSGVTQTPKHLITATGQRVTLRCSPRSGDLSVYWYQQSLDQGLQFLIQYYNGEERAKGNILERFSAQQFPDLHSELNLSSLELGDSALYFCADSVGGGGTDTQYFGPGTRLTVL.

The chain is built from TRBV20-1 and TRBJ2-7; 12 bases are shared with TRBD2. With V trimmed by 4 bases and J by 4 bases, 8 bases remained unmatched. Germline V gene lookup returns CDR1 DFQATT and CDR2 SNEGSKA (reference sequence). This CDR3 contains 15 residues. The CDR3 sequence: CSATSRLAGEYEQYF. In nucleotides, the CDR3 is TGCAGTGCTACCTCGCGACTAGCGGGAGAGTACGAGCAGTACTTC.

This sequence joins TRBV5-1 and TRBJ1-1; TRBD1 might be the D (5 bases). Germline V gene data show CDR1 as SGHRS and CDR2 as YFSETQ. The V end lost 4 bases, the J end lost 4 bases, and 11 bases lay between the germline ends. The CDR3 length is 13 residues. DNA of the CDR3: TGCGCCAGCAGCATGGGGGTTTCCACTGAAGCTTTCTTT. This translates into CASSMGVSTEAFF.

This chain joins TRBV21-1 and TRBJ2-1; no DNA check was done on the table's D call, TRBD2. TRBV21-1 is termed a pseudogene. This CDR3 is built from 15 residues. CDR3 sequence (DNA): TGTGCCAGCAGCAACGGATACCTCCCACCTAATGAGCAGTTCTTC. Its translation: CASSNGYLPPNEQFF.

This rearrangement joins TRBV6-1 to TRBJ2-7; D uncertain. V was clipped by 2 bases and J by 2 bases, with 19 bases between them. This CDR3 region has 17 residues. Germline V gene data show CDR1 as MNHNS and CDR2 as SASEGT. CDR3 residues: CASSETMRSFWAYEQYF. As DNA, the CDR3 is TGTGCCAGCAGTGAAACGATGAGGTCGTTCTGGGCCTACGAGCAGTACTTC.

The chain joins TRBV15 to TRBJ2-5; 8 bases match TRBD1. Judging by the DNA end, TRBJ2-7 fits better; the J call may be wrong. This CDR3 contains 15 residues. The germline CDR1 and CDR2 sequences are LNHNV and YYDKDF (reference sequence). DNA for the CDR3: TGTGCCACCAGCAGCCCCGAGGACAGGGTTTACGAGCAGTACTTC. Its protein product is CATSSPEDRVYEQYF.

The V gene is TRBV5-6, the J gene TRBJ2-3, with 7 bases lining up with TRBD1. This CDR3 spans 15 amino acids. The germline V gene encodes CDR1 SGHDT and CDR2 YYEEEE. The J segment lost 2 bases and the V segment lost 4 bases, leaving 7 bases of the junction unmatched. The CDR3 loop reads CASSPQGQFTDTQYF. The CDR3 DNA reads TGTGCCAGCAGCCCGCAGGGACAGTTCACAGATACGCAGTATTTT.

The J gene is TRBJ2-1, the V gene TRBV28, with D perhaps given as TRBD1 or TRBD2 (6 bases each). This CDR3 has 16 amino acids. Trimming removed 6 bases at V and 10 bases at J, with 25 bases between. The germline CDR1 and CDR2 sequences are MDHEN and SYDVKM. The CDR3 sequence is CASRIPGSGEGGEQFF. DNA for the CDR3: TGTGCCAGCAGAATACCAGGGTCTGGCGAAGGGGGGGAGCAGTTCTTC. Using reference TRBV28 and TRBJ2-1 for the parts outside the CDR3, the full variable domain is DVKVTQSSRYLVKRTGEKVFLECVQDMDHENMFWYRQDPGLGLRLIYFSYDVKMKEKGDIPEGYSVSREKKERFSLILESASTNQTSMYLCASRIPGSGEGGEQFFGPGTRLTVL.

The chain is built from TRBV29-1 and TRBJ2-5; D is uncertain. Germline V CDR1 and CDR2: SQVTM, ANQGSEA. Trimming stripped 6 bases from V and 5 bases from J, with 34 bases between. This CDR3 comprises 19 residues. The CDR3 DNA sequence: TGCAGCGTACCGTCCCCACACCGAGTCTCGGCCGGGCGTAGGGAGACCCAGTACTTC. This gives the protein CSVPSPHRVSAGRRETQYF.